A selection of T cell receptor beta chains follows, all from one sample in a study of T cells in Graves' hyperthyroidism and ophthalmopathy. MiXCR, run by TCRdb on the multiplex PCR reads, gives a single entry per CDR3 protein. The sample lists roughly 740,000 distinct CDR3 sequences, 15% to 20% occurring once. Sequenced material: blood. The receptors shown here come from a man aged 18 to 30 with Graves' hyperthyroidism. Both conserved end residues are part of each CDR3. D genes are given only for firm matches. Expanded clones get a size class; other rows say once, few or many, or leave the size out.

J gene	clone size	V gene	D gene	CDR3 protein	CDR3 DNA
TRBJ2-7	many	TRBV29-1	NA	CSVEDDSSYEQYF	TGCAGCGTTGAAGACGACAGCTCCTACGAGCAGTACTTC
TRBJ2-7	NA	TRBV5-6	NA	CASSIGLTRISDEQYF	TGTGCCAGCAGCATTGGACTGACTCGAATAAGCGACGAGCAGTACTTC
TRBJ2-1	many	TRBV28	NA	CASSVPRRFGEQFF	TGTGCCAGCAGTGTCCCCCGGCGGTTTGGGGAGCAGTTCTTC
TRBJ2-5	NA	TRBV20-1	NA	CSARLRETQYF	TGCAGTGCTAGATTGCGTGAGACCCAGTACTTC
TRBJ2-2	NA	TRBV20-1	TRBD1	CSARDGRDSPSTGELFF	TGCAGTGCTAGAGACGGACGGGACAGCCCGAGCACCGGGGAGCTGTTTTTT
TRBJ2-5	few	TRBV3-1	NA	CASRQSGSVQETQYF	TGTGCCAGCAGACAAAGTGGAAGCGTTCAAGAGACCCAGTACTTC
TRBJ2-1	few	TRBV5-1	TRBD1	CASSLADRPGPPNEQLF	TGCGCCAGCAGCTTGGCGGACAGGCCGGGCCCCCCCAATGAGCAGCTCTTC
TRBJ2-7	many	TRBV2	NA	CASSDRDTSYEQYF	TGTGCCAGCAGTGACAGGGACACTTCCTACGAGCAGTACTTC
TRBJ1-2	NA	TRBV20-1	TRBD1	CSAGGDRDYGYTF	TGCAGTGCCGGGGGAGACAGGGACTATGGCTACACCTTC
TRBJ1-2	NA	TRBV4-1	NA	CASSQEIGGANYGYTF	TGCGCCAGCAGCCAAGAAATCGGGGGGGCTAACTATGGCTACACCTTC
TRBJ2-2	many	TRBV24-1	TRBD1	CATSDFTGGLDTGELFF	TGTGCCACCAGTGATTTTACAGGGGGCCTCGACACCGGGGAGCTGTTTTTT
TRBJ2-7	many	TRBV2	TRBD1	CASSLDRGQNEQYF	TGTGCCAGCAGTCTAGACAGGGGGCAAAACGAGCAGTACTTC
TRBJ2-7	few	TRBV5-6	TRBD2	CASSWGLASEQYF	TGTGCCAGCAGCTGGGGACTAGCTTCCGAGCAGTACTTC
TRBJ2-7	NA	TRBV10-3	TRBD2	CAISDASGSYEQYF	TGTGCCATCAGTGATGCTAGCGGGTCCTACGAGCAGTACTTC
TRBJ2-1	many	TRBV7-8	TRBD2	CASSSYATSGSYEQFF	TGTGCCAGCAGTTCCTATGCGACTAGCGGGAGTTATGAGCAGTTCTTC
TRBJ2-5	NA	TRBV11-2	NA	CASSPLAGFGGTQYF	TGTGCCAGCAGCCCCCTCGCGGGGTTTGGAGGGACCCAGTACTTC
TRBJ1-5	many	TRBV6-2/TRBV6-3	TRBD1	CASSYAGQGAYSNQPQHF	TGTGCCAGCAGTTACGCCGGACAGGGGGCGTATAGCAATCAGCCCCAGCATTTT
TRBJ2-5	few	TRBV9	NA	CASSPGQKIQETQYF	TGTGCCAGCAGTCCAGGACAGAAGATCCAAGAGACCCAGTACTTC
TRBJ2-7	few	TRBV27	NA	CASSFGGSREQYF	TGTGCCAGCAGTTTCGGAGGGTCAAGGGAGCAGTACTTC
TRBJ2-1	few	TRBV20-1	NA	CSARLLGEFYNEQFF	TGCAGTGCTCGACTGCTAGGGGAATTCTACAATGAGCAGTTCTTC
TRBJ2-7	few	TRBV5-1	NA	CASSLTVVRFDYEQYF	TGCGCCAGCAGCTTGACCGTAGTCCGATTTGACTACGAGCAGTACTTC
TRBJ2-1	many	TRBV7-8	NA	CASSFRGYNEQFF	TGTGCCAGCAGCTTTAGGGGATACAATGAGCAGTTCTTC
TRBJ1-2	NA	TRBV19	TRBD1	CASSPSGQGRLNGYTF	TGTGCCAGTAGTCCCTCGGGACAGGGGCGTCTCAATGGCTACACCTTC
TRBJ2-3	many	TRBV2	NA	CASSDPLKRTDTQYF	TGTGCCAGCAGTGATCCTTTGAAGAGGACAGATACGCAGTATTTT
TRBJ2-5	NA	TRBV7-9	TRBD2	CASSKGLADQETQYF	TGTGCCAGCAGCAAGGGACTAGCGGACCAAGAGACCCAGTACTTC
TRBJ1-5	NA	TRBV10-3	TRBD1	CAIRAGQGQNQPQHF	TGTGCCATCAGGGCGGGACAGGGGCAGAATCAGCCCCAGCATTTT
TRBJ1-5	many	TRBV20-1	NA	CSARETAVGTQHF	TGCAGTGCTAGGGAGACAGCGGTAGGGACCCAGCATTTT
TRBJ1-4	NA	TRBV5-1	NA	CATSKRASNEKLFF	TGCGCCACCTCGAAAAGGGCGTCTAATGAAAAACTGTTTTTT
TRBJ2-3	many	TRBV7-2	TRBD2	CASSLTAGVLDTQYF	TGTGCCAGCAGCTTAACAGCGGGAGTTTTAGATACGCAGTATTTT
TRBJ1-1	many	TRBV6-1	TRBD1	CASSLLTGMNTEAFF	TGTGCCAGCAGCCTTCTGACAGGGATGAACACTGAAGCTTTCTTT
TRBJ2-7	NA	TRBV6-2/TRBV6-3	NA	CASSYFGTYEQYF	TGTGCCAGCAGTTACTTCGGGACTTACGAGCAGTACTTC
TRBJ2-7	NA	TRBV20-1	TRBD2	CSARRLAAAYEQYF	TGCAGTGCTCGCCGACTAGCGGCGGCCTACGAGCAGTACTTC
TRBJ1-1	NA	TRBV5-1	NA	CASSRGGHNSNTEAFF	TGCGCCAGCTCGAGGGGGGGACATAACTCGAACACTGAAGCTTTCTTT
TRBJ2-5	many	TRBV12-3/TRBV12-4	TRBD1	CASTPGQGRETQYF	TGTGCCAGTACCCCGGGACAGGGGAGGGAGACCCAGTACTTC
TRBJ2-7	NA	TRBV20-1	TRBD2	CSGGEGSENYEQYF	TGCAGTGGGGGGGAGGGCTCGGAGAACTACGAGCAGTACTTC
TRBJ2-7	many	TRBV12-3/TRBV12-4	NA	CASSLPPGGIYEQYF	TGTGCCAGCAGTTTACCTCCAGGGGGGATCTACGAGCAGTACTTC